The rows below give T cell receptor beta chains drawn from one sample of a study of blood T cell repertoires in COVID-19. TCRdb's table, derived via immunoSEQ multiplex PCR, lists solely in-frame clones and lacks some. The sample lists 95,000 to 100,000 clones, more than 75% seen once, with 11% in the top ten. The sample consisted of peripheral blood. These receptors originate from a woman in her twenties or thirties with acute or convalescent COVID-19. CDR3s include the opening cysteine and the closing phenylalanine or tryptophan. A D gene is named only where the DNA matches it firmly. Expanded clones are given a class, and other clones once, few, many or no size at all.

J: TRBJ2-1
D: TRBD2
V: TRBV7-8
size: NA
DNA: TGTGCCAGCAGCCCAGGACTAGCGGGGGCCGCCCCGGTATACAATGAGCAGTTCTTC
CDR3: CASSPGLAGAAPVYNEQFF

J: TRBJ2-1
D: TRBD2
V: TRBV18
size: NA
DNA: TGTGCCAGCTCACCACTCGGGAGCGGGGGGAATGAGCAGTTCTTC
CDR3: CASSPLGSGGNEQFF

J: TRBJ1-6
D: NA
V: TRBV5-1
size: once
DNA: TGCGCCAGCAGCTCTGGGGGGGAAAAAGGTTCACCCCTCCACTTT
CDR3: CASSSGGEKGSPLHF

J: TRBJ1-5
D: NA
V: TRBV28
size: NA
DNA: TGTGCCAGCATGCCGAATCACGGACAGTATAGCAATCAGCCCCAGCATTTT
CDR3: CASMPNHGQYSNQPQHF

J: TRBJ1-5
D: TRBD1
V: TRBV7-9
size: NA
DNA: TGTGCCAGCAGCTCCGGGACAGACGGCCAGCCCCAGCATTTT
CDR3: CASSSGTDGQPQHF

J: TRBJ1-1
D: NA
V: TRBV6-5
size: NA
DNA: TGTGCCAGCACCAACTCATTGATGAACACTGAAGCTTTCTTT
CDR3: CASTNSLMNTEAFF

J: TRBJ1-5
D: TRBD1
V: TRBV19
size: few
DNA: TGTGCCAGTAGTGTGGGGGACAGGAGCATAAATCAGCCCCAGCATTTT
CDR3: CASSVGDRSINQPQHF

J: TRBJ1-2
D: TRBD1
V: TRBV29-1
size: few
DNA: TGCAGCGTTCTGGATACAGGGGCGCTGGGGTATGGCTACACCTTC
CDR3: CSVLDTGALGYGYTF

J: TRBJ2-6
D: TRBD1
V: TRBV12-5
size: NA
DNA: TGTGCTAGTGGGGGAGGGGACAGGGCGGTTTTCTCTGGGGCCAACGTCCTGACTTTC
CDR3: CASGGGDRAVFSGANVLTF

J: TRBJ1-5
D: NA
V: TRBV10-3
size: NA
DNA: TGTGCCATCAGTGAGACAGGAATTCAGCCCCAGCATTTT
CDR3: CAISETGIQPQHF

J: TRBJ2-3
D: NA
V: TRBV28
size: NA
DNA: TGTGCCAGCAGTCCCGTCGGGGTCGCGCAGTATTTT
CDR3: CASSPVGVAQYF

J: TRBJ1-6
D: NA
V: TRBV20-1
size: NA
DNA: TGCAGTGCTAGTTTGGGAGGGACAAATAAGGATTCACCCCTCCACTTT
CDR3: CSASLGGTNKDSPLHF

J: TRBJ1-2
D: NA
V: TRBV5-1
size: NA
DNA: TGCGCCAGCAGCTTCGAGGGCTATGGCTACACCTTC
CDR3: CASSFEGYGYTF

J: TRBJ2-7
D: NA
V: TRBV5-6
size: NA
DNA: TGTGCCAGCAGCTTGGGGCAGTACGAGCAGTACTTC
CDR3: CASSLGQYEQYF

J: TRBJ1-4
D: TRBD1
V: TRBV11-2
size: NA
DNA: TGTGCCAGCAGCTTCGGGACAGCTAATGAAAAACTGTTTTTT
CDR3: CASSFGTANEKLFF

J: TRBJ1-2
D: TRBD1
V: TRBV5-8
size: NA
DNA: TGTGCCAGCAGCTCGGGACAGGGGGCGGGTGCTGGTGGCTACACCTTC
CDR3: CASSSGQGAGAGGYTF

J: TRBJ2-1
D: NA
V: TRBV27
size: NA
DNA: TGTGCCAGCAGTTTCAGAAGCGGCGCGATATACAATGAGCAGTTCTTC
CDR3: CASSFRSGAIYNEQFF

J: TRBJ2-2
D: NA
V: TRBV9
size: few
DNA: TGTGCCAGCAGCGTAGGGGGGCGCGTGGACACCGGGGAGCTGTTTTTT
CDR3: CASSVGGRVDTGELFF

J: TRBJ1-3
D: NA
V: TRBV5-1
size: NA
DNA: TGCGCCAGCAGCTCCTCCGGGGGGTCTGGAAACACCATATATTTT
CDR3: CASSSSGGSGNTIYF

J: TRBJ1-6
D: NA
V: TRBV6-5
size: NA
DNA: TGTGCCAGCAGTTCCAAGATAGGAGTTAGTAATTCACCCCTCCACTTT
CDR3: CASSSKIGVSNSPLHF

J: TRBJ1-6
D: TRBD1
V: TRBV28
size: NA
DNA: TGTGCCAGCAGTTTAGTTTTGGGGACAGGGAATTCACCCCTCCACTTT
CDR3: CASSLVLGTGNSPLHF

J: TRBJ2-1
D: NA
V: TRBV4-1
size: once
DNA: TGCGCCAGCAGCCAAGATATTTACAATGAGCAGTTCTTC
CDR3: CASSQDIYNEQFF

J: TRBJ2-7
D: TRBD1
V: TRBV5-8
size: NA
DNA: TGTGCCAGCAGCTCGGACAGGCAGATCTACGAGCAGTACTTC
CDR3: CASSSDRQIYEQYF

J: TRBJ1-2
D: NA
V: TRBV2
size: NA
DNA: TGTGCCAGCAGTGAAACAAACAGGGATAACTATGGCTACACCTTC
CDR3: CASSETNRDNYGYTF

J: TRBJ1-2
D: TRBD1
V: TRBV29-1
size: NA
DNA: TGCAGCGCCATCCACAGGGGCTTTGATGGCTACACCTTC
CDR3: CSAIHRGFDGYTF

J: TRBJ2-3
D: NA
V: TRBV9
size: NA
DNA: TGTGCCAGCAGCCCTAGGATCGGGAGAATAAGCACAGATACGCAGTATTTT
CDR3: CASSPRIGRISTDTQYF

J: TRBJ1-2
D: TRBD1
V: TRBV11-2
size: NA
DNA: TGTGCCAGCAGCTCCAGCGGGACAGGGTCTCAGAGTGGCGGCTACACCTTC
CDR3: CASSSSGTGSQSGGYTF

J: TRBJ1-4
D: TRBD1
V: TRBV27
size: NA
DNA: TGTGCCAGCAGCAGACGGGGACAGAATGAAAAACTGTTTTTT
CDR3: CASSRRGQNEKLFF

J: TRBJ1-5
D: TRBD1
V: TRBV27
size: once
DNA: TGTGCCAGCAGTTCATCGGACAGGTTTCAGCCCCAGCATTTT
CDR3: CASSSSDRFQPQHF

J: TRBJ1-2
D: NA
V: TRBV5-1
size: NA
DNA: TGCGCCAGCAGCTTGGACCCTTCAGGGTATGGCTACACCTTC
CDR3: CASSLDPSGYGYTF

J: TRBJ2-3
D: TRBD2
V: TRBV30
size: NA
DNA: TGTGCCTGGAGCCTTAGCGGGGCTCGGTCAGATACGCAGTATTTT
CDR3: CAWSLSGARSDTQYF

J: TRBJ1-1
D: TRBD1
V: TRBV10-3
size: NA
DNA: TGTGCCATCAGGAACCGACAGGGGTTAGAGACTGAAGCTTTCTTT
CDR3: CAIRNRQGLETEAFF

J: TRBJ2-7
D: NA
V: TRBV9
size: NA
DNA: TGTGCCAGCAGCGTAGATCCGGGAAGCTCCTACGAGCAGTACTTC
CDR3: CASSVDPGSSYEQYF

J: TRBJ2-2
D: NA
V: TRBV5-1
size: few
DNA: TGCGCCAGCAGCCCACGAGGGACCGGGGAGCTGTTTTTT
CDR3: CASSPRGTGELFF

J: TRBJ2-7
D: TRBD1
V: TRBV10-1
size: once
DNA: TGCGCCAGCCGTCCCTGGCCGGGACAGGGATCCTACGAGCAGTACTTC
CDR3: CASRPWPGQGSYEQYF